This T cell receptor beta chain is from a study of immune evolution from preneoplasia to lung adenocarcinoma. The length of the CDR3 is 15 residues. Germline V gene data show CDR1 as SGHDN and CDR2 as FVKESK. V was trimmed by 4 bases and J by 8 bases, leaving 19 bases between them. Data came from immunoSEQ multiplex PCR; TCRdb stores just in-frame clones and leaves some out. The sample has 6,600 or so clones; 77% are singletons. This clone was recorded only once. This clonotype was obtained from a person aged 55-80 years with lung adenocarcinoma. What was sequenced was FFPE lung adenocarcinoma in situ tissue. This sequence joins TRBV14 and TRBJ2-3; perhaps TRBD1 as D (5 bases). As DNA, the CDR3 is TGTGCCAGCAGCCCCCTCGGTAGACAGCAGGCTACGCAGTATTTT. It yields the protein CASSPLGRQQATQYF.